The next 18 T cell receptor beta chains were all read from a single sample in a study of TIL therapy for anti-PD-1-resistant metastatic lung cancer. The immunoSEQ assay was v3. Repertoires were generated with immunoSEQ multiplex PCR, while TCRdb's copy carries only in-frame clones and drops some. The table includes roughly 46,000 clones, approximately 83% detected once. Indicated time point: pre-treatment sample, taken before nivolumab and TIL therapy. The source was blood, collected at baseline. The receptors originated from a person aged 30 to 80 with non-small cell lung cancer.

This rearrangement joins TRBV5-6 to TRBJ1-2, with a possible D match to TRBD1 (5 bases). V lost 5 bases to trimming and J lost 5 bases, with 16 bases between them. CDR3 length equals 14 residues. The germline V gene encodes CDR1 SGHDT and CDR2 YYEEEE. Here the CDR3 DNA reads TGTGCCAGCAGATCTGGGACGGTGGGGTATGGCTACACCTTC. Translating gives CASRSGTVGYGYTF.

The V and J genes are TRBV2 and TRBJ2-3; D gene ambiguous. CDR1 and CDR2 (germline): SNHLY, FYNNEI. The V gene lost 3 bases and the J gene lost 6 bases, with 7 bases spanning the gap. This CDR3 region has 12 residues. Here the CDR3 DNA reads TGTGCCAGCAGTGACAGGTTCGATACGCAGTATTTT. This sequence encodes CASSDRFDTQYF.

This clone has just a few counts. The rearrangement uses TRBV24-1 and TRBJ2-3; no firm D call. The CDR3 sequence is 15 residues long. Germline V gene lookup returns CDR1 KGHDR and CDR2 SFDVKD. Between the trimmed V and J ends, which lost 1 base and 2 bases, there was a span of 9 bases. This chain's CDR3 is CATSDLGQDTDTQYF. The CDR3, as DNA: TGTGCCACCAGTGATTTAGGGCAGGACACAGATACGCAGTATTTT.

The chain recombines TRBV5-1 with TRBJ1-1, with TRBD1 matching 9 bases. Germline V gives CDR1 SGHRS, CDR2 YFSETQ. The J segment lost 4 bases and the V segment lost 1 base, leaving 2 bases of the junction unmatched. The CDR3 length is 14 residues. The CDR3 coding sequence is TGCGCCAGCAGCTTGACAGGGGGCTTCACTGAAGCTTTCTTT. Amino acids: CASSLTGGFTEAFF. Full variable domain (outside the CDR3, taken from reference TRBV5-1 and TRBJ1-1): KAGVTQTPRYLIKTRGQQVTLSCSPISGHRSVSWYQQTPGQGLQFLFEYFSETQRNKGNFPGRFSGRQFSNSRSEMNVSTLELGDSALYLCASSLTGGFTEAFFGQGTRLTVV.

This rearrangement joins TRBV20-1 to TRBJ1-1; D unclear. This CDR3 contains 14 residues. Germline V CDR1 and CDR2: DFQATT, SNEGSKA (reference sequence). V was shortened by 3 bases and J by 0 bases, with 11 bases between the two germline ends. The CDR3 DNA reads TGCAGTGCTAGTTTCTGGAGCATGAACACTGAAGCTTTCTTT. It specifies CSASFWSMNTEAFF.

J is TRBJ2-6 and V is TRBV6-5; D is unresolved. Trimming pared 2 bases from V and 2 bases from J, leaving 7 bases between. The CDR3 runs to 15 residues. CDR1 is MNHEY, CDR2 SVGAGI, per germline. The CDR3 loop reads CASSYGTAGANVLTF. CDR3 nucleotide sequence: TGTGCCAGCAGTTACGGTACAGCTGGGGCCAACGTCCTGACTTTC.

The chain is built from TRBV7-9 and TRBJ2-3; the D call may be TRBD1 or TRBD2 (6 bases each). Germline CDR1 and CDR2: SEHNR and FQNEAQ (reference sequence). V lost 8 bases and J lost 4, with 22 bases in between. The CDR3 is 16 residues long. The CDR3 is CASGRPSMGGSDTQYF. CDR3 bases: TGTGCCAGCGGCCGCCCTAGCATGGGGGGCTCAGATACGCAGTATTTT.

V gene TRBV5-1 combines with J gene TRBJ1-3; no clear D gene. The germline CDR1 and CDR2 sequences are SGHRS and YFSETQ. V was cut by 6 bases and J by 4 bases, with 14 bases left in between. The length of the CDR3 is 14 residues. The CDR3 sequence is CASTNGAAGNTIYF. CDR3 in DNA: TGCGCCAGCACAAATGGAGCAGCGGGAAACACCATATATTTT.

CDR3 nucleotides: TGTGCCAGCTCACCCTTGGCCGCTTCCTACGAGCAGTACTTC. Amino acids: CASSPLAASYEQYF. This chain joins TRBV18 and TRBJ2-7; D gene uncertain. This CDR3 contains 14 residues. Germline loops: CDR1 KGHSH, CDR2 LQKENI. V shed 3 bases and J shed 1 base, with 10 bases lying between them. Full variable domain (remainder filled in from reference TRBV18 and TRBJ2-7): NAGVMQNPRHLVRRRGQEARLRCSPMKGHSHVYWYRQLPEEGLKFMVYLQKENIIDESGMPKERFSAEFPKEGPSILRIQQVVRGDSAAYFCASSPLAASYEQYFGPGTRLTVT.

The CDR3 region is CASSHQGANTGELFF. The CDR3 DNA is TGCGCCAGCAGCCATCAGGGGGCGAACACCGGGGAGCTGTTTTTT. The gene calls are TRBV4-3 and TRBJ2-2; TRBD1 matches at 7 bases. The CDR3 is 15 residues long. V was pared by 3 bases and J by 0 bases, with 1 base of the junction left unmatched. Germline-derived CDR1 and CDR2 are LGHNA and YSLEER.

CDR3 in amino acids: CATSNLTGGSYNEQFF. The CDR3 region has the DNA TGTGCCACCAGCAATCTGACAGGGGGCTCCTACAATGAGCAGTTCTTC. The genes are TRBV15 and TRBJ2-1; 9 nucleotides agree with TRBD1. The CDR3 is 16 amino acids. Trimming removed 4 bases from V and 0 bases from J; junction bases left unmatched: 4. Germline CDR1 reads LNHNV; CDR2 reads YYDKDF (reference sequence).

The V call is TRBV7-2, the J call TRBJ2-1; D is perhaps TRBD2 (6 bases). Germline V lookup: CDR1 SGHTA, CDR2 FQGNSA. V lost 1 base and J lost 3, with 19 bases in between. This CDR3 contains 18 residues. The CDR3 nucleotides are TGTGCCAGCAGCTTAGGGCGATCATTGTACGGGGGCTACAATGAGCAGTTCTTC. Translated, it gives CASSLGRSLYGGYNEQFF.

This sequence joins TRBV2 and TRBJ2-2; the D is unclear. Germline CDR1 is SNHLY and CDR2 is FYNNEI. This CDR3 comprises 12 residues. V was pared by 6 bases and J by 5 bases, with 7 bases between. DNA of the CDR3: TGTGCCAGCAGCCTTGAGACCGGGGAGCTGTTTTTT. Translation: CASSLETGELFF.

The chain links TRBV4-3 to TRBJ2-1; the match to TRBD2 covers 8 bases. The CDR3 totals 16 residues. CDR1 and CDR2 (germline): LGHNA, YSLEER. J gave up 2 bases and V 4 bases, and 7 bases lay outside the gene matches. The CDR3 DNA sequence: TGCGCCAGCAGCCGATTAAAGCGGGAGCCCTACAATGAGCAGTTCTTC. Encoded protein: CASSRLKREPYNEQFF.

The CDR3: CASSTGTSAAGELFF. The DNA of the CDR3 is TGTGCCAGCAGCACTGGGACTAGCGCAGCCGGGGAGCTGTTTTTT. The chain has TRBV5-6 and TRBJ2-2; 10 bases are shared with TRBD2. This CDR3 is built from 15 residues. V lost 4 bases and J lost 6; bases outside the gene matches: 6. Germline V gene sequence: CDR1 SGHDT, CDR2 YYEEEE.

This sequence joins TRBV2 and TRBJ1-2, with D possibly TRBD1 on 6 matching bases. This CDR3 comprises 14 residues. The germline gives CDR1 SNHLY, CDR2 FYNNEI. Trimming left V 11 bases short and J 0 bases short, with 16 bases between. CDR3 DNA sequence: TGTGCCGCCTCCCGCTGGACAGCTAACTATGGCTACACCTTC. Encoded protein: CAASRWTANYGYTF.

The genes are TRBV11-3 and TRBJ1-3, with D tentatively TRBD1 (6 bases). The germline V gene encodes CDR1 SGHNT and CDR2 YENEEA. Trimming left V 5 bases short and J 4 bases short, with 12 bases between. This CDR3 comprises 14 residues. The CDR3 protein is CASSPPGAGNTIYF. Written as DNA, the CDR3 is TGTGCCAGCAGCCCTCCGGGGGCCGGAAACACCATATATTTT.

Only one count was recorded for this clone. The chain links TRBV19 to TRBJ2-5, with a tentative D call TRBD2 (6 bases). V lost 10 bases to trimming and J lost 1 base, with 16 bases between them. Germline V lookup: CDR1 LNHDA, CDR2 SQIVND (reference sequence). CDR3 length: 14 residues. DNA of the CDR3: TGTGCCACTGTGGGAGGAACGGCCCAAGAGACCCAGTACTTC. It yields the protein CATVGGTAQETQYF.